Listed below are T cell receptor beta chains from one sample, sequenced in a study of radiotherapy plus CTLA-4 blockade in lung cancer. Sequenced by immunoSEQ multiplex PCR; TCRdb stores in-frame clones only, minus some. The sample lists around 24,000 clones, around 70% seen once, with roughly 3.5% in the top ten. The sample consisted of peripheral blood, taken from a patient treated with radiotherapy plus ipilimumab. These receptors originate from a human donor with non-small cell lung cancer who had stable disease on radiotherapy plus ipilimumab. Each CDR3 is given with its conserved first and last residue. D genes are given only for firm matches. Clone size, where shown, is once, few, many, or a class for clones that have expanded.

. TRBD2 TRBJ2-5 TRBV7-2 CASSLAPWVAGYQETQYF TGTGCCAGCAGCTTAGCTCCTTGGGTAGCGGGATACCAAGAGACCCAGTACTTC
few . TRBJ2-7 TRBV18 CASSVAPQTYEQYF TGTGCCAGCTCAGTCGCTCCCCAAACCTACGAGCAGTACTTC
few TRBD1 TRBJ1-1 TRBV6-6 CASRITGVGTEAFF TGTGCCAGCAGGATAACAGGGGTGGGCACTGAAGCTTTCTTT
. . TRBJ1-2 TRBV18 CASSPGGPYGYTF TGTGCCAGCTCACCAGGGGGCCCCTATGGCTACACCTTC
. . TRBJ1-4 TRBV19 CASSIVGAAATNEKLFF TGTGCCAGTAGTATAGTCGGGGCAGCCGCAACTAATGAAAAACTGTTTTTT
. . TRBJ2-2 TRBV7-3 CASSPTSGAGELFF TGTGCCAGCAGCCCTACCTCGGGGGCCGGGGAGCTGTTTTTT
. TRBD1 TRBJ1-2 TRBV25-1 CASSDQTGGMGYTF TGTGCCAGCAGTGACCAGACAGGGGGCATGGGCTACACCTTC
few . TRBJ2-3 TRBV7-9 CASSPPLRRGTDTQYF TGTGCCAGCAGCCCACCGTTGCGAAGGGGCACAGATACGCAGTATTTT
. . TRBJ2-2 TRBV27 CASSPRALGGSCFF .
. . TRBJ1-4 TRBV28 CASRPSISFATNEKLFF TGTGCCAGCAGGCCATCAATTTCCTTCGCAACTAATGAAAAACTGTTTTTT
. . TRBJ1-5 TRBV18 CASSTPGPNPSNQPQHF TGTGCCAGCTCAACCCCGGGGCCCAACCCGAGCAATCAGCCCCAGCATTTT
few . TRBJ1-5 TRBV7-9 CASSLVQGDSNQPQHF TGTGCCAGCAGCTTAGTACAGGGTGATAGCAATCAGCCCCAGCATTTT
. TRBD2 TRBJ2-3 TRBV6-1 CASSSNSGRPQYF TGTGCCAGCAGTTCTAATAGCGGGAGGCCGCAGTATTTT
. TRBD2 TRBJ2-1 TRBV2 CASDMNPRGGGPDSSYNEQFF TGTGCCAGCGACATGAATCCCCGGGGGGGAGGGCCCGATAGTTCCTACAATGAGCAGTTCTTC
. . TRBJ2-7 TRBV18 CASSPLGGQVSYEQYF TGTGCCAGCTCACCACTTGGAGGTCAGGTTTCCTACGAGCAGTACTTC
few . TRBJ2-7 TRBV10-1 CASSEHSGVKEQYF TGCGCCAGCAGTGAGCACAGCGGAGTAAAAGAGCAGTACTTC
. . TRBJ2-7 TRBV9 CASSGGLAGTYEQYF TGTGCCAGCAGCGGGGGGCTTGCGGGAACCTACGAGCAGTACTTC
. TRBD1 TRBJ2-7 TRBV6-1 CASRDRGPQYF TGTGCCAGCAGAGACAGGGGACCGCAGTACTTC
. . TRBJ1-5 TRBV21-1 CAGDSNQPQHF TGTGCCGGAGATAGCAATCAGCCCCAGCATTTT
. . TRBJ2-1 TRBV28 CASSERPTYNEQFF TGTGCCAGCAGTGAGAGGCCTACCTACAATGAGCAGTTCTTC
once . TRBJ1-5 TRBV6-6 CASSYSTGGGNQPQHF TGTGCCAGCAGTTACTCGACGGGGGGTGGCAATCAGCCCCAGCATTTT
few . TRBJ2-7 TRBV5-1 CASSLSAYEQYF TGCGCCAGCAGCTTGAGCGCCTACGAGCAGTACTTC
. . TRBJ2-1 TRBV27 CASSTQSRGTYNEQFF TGTGCCAGCAGTACACAAAGCCGGGGCACCTACAATGAGCAGTTCTTC
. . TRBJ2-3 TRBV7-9 CASSPDPKDTQYF TGTGCCAGCAGCCCCGACCCTAAGGATACGCAGTATTTT
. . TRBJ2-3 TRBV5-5 CASSPYGTGVSDTQYF TGTGCCAGCAGTCCTTACGGGACGGGGGTTTCAGATACGCAGTATTTT
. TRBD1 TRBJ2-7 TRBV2 CASSGTGKGYEQYF TGTGCCAGCAGTGGGACAGGGAAGGGCTACGAGCAGTACTTC
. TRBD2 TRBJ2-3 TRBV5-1 CASSYGTSGTDTQYF TGCGCCAGCAGCTACGGGACTAGCGGCACAGATACGCAGTATTTT
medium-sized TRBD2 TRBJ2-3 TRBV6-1 CASSGLAGGPDTQYF TGTGCCAGCAGTGGACTAGCGGGAGGGCCAGATACGCAGTATTTT
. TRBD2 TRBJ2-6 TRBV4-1 CASSQVAGTGGANVLTF TGCGCCAGCAGCCAAGTAGCGGGGACCGGTGGGGCCAACGTCCTGACTTTC
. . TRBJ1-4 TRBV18 CASSPGRGANEKLFF TGTGCCAGCTCACCAGGAAGGGGGGCTAATGAAAAACTGTTTTTT
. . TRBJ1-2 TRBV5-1 CASRLRGTASPDGYTF TGCGCCAGCCGACTTCGGGGAACAGCCTCCCCGGATGGCTACACCTTC
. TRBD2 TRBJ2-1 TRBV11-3 CASSLTGTSNEQFF TGTGCCAGCAGTCTAACCGGGACTAGCAATGAGCAGTTCTTC
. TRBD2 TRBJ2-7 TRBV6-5 CASSLQTSGRYEQYF TGTGCCAGCAGTTTGCAGACTAGCGGGAGATACGAGCAGTACTTC
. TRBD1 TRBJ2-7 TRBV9 CASSAWDSTYEQYF TGTGCCAGCAGCGCATGGGACAGCACCTACGAGCAGTACTTC
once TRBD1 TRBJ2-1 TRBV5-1 CASSLTGANNEQFF TGCGCCAGCAGCTTGACAGGGGCGAACAATGAGCAGTTCTTC
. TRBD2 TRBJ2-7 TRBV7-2 CASSLAGGTKYEQYF TGTGCCAGCAGCTTAGCCGGGGGGACCAAATACGAGCAGTACTTC